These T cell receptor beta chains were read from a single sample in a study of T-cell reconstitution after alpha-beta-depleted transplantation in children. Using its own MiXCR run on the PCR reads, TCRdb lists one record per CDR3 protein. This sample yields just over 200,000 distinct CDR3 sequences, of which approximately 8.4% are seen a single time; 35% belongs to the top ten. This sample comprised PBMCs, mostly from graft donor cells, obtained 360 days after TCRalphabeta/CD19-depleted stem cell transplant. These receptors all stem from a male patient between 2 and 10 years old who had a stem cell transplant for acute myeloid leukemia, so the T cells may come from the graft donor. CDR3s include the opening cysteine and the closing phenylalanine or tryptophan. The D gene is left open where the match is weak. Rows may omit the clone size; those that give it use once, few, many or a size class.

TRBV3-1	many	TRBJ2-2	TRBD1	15	TGTGCCAGCAGCCGGAGGACAGGGAACACCGGGGAGCTGTTTTTT	CASSRRTGNTGELFF
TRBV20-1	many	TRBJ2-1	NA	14	TGCAGTGCTAGTCGCAGTCCTAGGAGTAATGAGCAGTTCTTC	CSASRSPRSNEQFF
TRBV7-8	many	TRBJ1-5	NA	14	TGTGCCAGCAGCTTAGCTCGGGAAAGACAGCCCCAGCATTTT	CASSLARERQPQHF
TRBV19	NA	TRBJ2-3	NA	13	TGTGCCAGTAGAACACAGGGAGGAGATACGCAGTATTTT	CASRTQGGDTQYF
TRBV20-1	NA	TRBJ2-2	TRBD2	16	TGCAGTGCTAGAGATCCTCGGCTAGCGGGTATCGGGGAGCTGTTTTTT	CSARDPRLAGIGELFF
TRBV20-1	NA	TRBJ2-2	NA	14	TGCAGTGCGATGTCCCAGGTGGGGCCCGGGGAGCTGTTTTTT	CSAMSQVGPGELFF
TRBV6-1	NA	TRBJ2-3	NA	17	TGTGCCAGCAGCCACAGGGTACGGCCTTTAGGGGCAGATACGCAGTATTTT	CASSHRVRPLGADTQYF
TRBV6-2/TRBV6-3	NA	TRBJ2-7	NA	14	TGTGCCAGCAGTTCGCCTTGGCGGGACTACGAGCAGTACTTC	CASSSPWRDYEQYF
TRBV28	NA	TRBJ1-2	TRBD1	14	TGTGCCAGCATAACACAGGGGGCAGGCTATGGCTACACCTTC	CASITQGAGYGYTF
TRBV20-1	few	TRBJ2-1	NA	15	TGCAGTGCTAGCCGAGGTAGGCTCTCCTACAATGAGCAGTTCTTC	CSASRGRLSYNEQFF
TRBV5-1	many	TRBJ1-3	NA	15	TGCGCCAGCAGCTCCGGGACGGCGTCTGGAAACACCATATATTTT	CASSSGTASGNTIYF
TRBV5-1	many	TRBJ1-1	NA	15	TGCGCCAGCAGCTTGAACAGAATTATGAACACTGAAGCTTTCTTT	CASSLNRIMNTEAFF
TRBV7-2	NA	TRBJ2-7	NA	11	TGTGCCAGCAGCTTTCTATACGAGCAGTACTTC	CASSFLYEQYF
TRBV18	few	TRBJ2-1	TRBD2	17	TGTGCCAGCTCACCAAGGTCACTAGCGGCGAGATACAATGAGCAGTTCTTC	CASSPRSLAARYNEQFF
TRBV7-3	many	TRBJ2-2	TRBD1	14	TGTGCCAGCAGGCAGGACAGGGAAAACGGGGAGCTGTTTTTT	CASRQDRENGELFF
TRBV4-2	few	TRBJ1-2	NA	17	TGTGCCAGCAGCCTAAGATTACAGGGAAGTGGGGACTATGGCTACACCTTC	CASSLRLQGSGDYGYTF
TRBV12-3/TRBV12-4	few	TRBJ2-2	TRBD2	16	TGTGCCAGCCCTGTGGGTTTAAGCGGGGACACCGGGGAGCTGTTTTTT	CASPVGLSGDTGELFF
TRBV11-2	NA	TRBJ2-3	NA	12	TGTGCCAGCACCCGGAGGGCAGATACGCAGTATTTT	CASTRRADTQYF
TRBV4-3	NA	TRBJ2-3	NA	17	TGCGCCAGCAGCCAAGATTGGGCGGGCCGGGGGACAGATACGCAGTATTTT	CASSQDWAGRGTDTQYF
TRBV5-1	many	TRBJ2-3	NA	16	TGCGCCAGCAGCTTGGGGATAGTGGCGAACGTGGATACGCAGTATTTT	CASSLGIVANVDTQYF
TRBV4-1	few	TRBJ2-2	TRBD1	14	TGCGCCAGCAGCCAAGTGGGACAGCCCGGGGAGCTGTTTTTT	CASSQVGQPGELFF
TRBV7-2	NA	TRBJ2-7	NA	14	TGTGCCAGCAGCTTTAGAGGGCCCCCGTACGAGCAGTACTTC	CASSFRGPPYEQYF
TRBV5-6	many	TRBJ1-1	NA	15	TGTGCCAGCAGCTTCCTTACCCGAGACTACACTGAAGCTTTCTTT	CASSFLTRDYTEAFF
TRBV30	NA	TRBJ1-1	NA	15	TGTGCCTGGGGGTTAAAAGTGGGGGGCGCGGAAGAAGCTTTCTTT	CAWGLKVGGAEEAFF
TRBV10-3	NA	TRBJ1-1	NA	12	TGTGCCATCGCGACAGGGAACACTGAAGCTTTCTTT	CAIATGNTEAFF
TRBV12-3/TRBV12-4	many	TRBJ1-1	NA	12	TGTGCCAGCAGTTTCGTTGGGACTGAAGCTTTCTTT	CASSFVGTEAFF
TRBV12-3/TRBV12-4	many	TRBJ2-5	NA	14	TGTGCCAGCAGTTTCTTGGTTTCGGAAGAGACCCAGTACTTC	CASSFLVSEETQYF
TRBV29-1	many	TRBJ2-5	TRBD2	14	TGCAGCGTCGGACTAGCGGGGTTTCAAGAGACCCAGTACTTC	CSVGLAGFQETQYF
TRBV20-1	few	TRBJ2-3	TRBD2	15	TGCAGTGCCAGTGGTCTGGCTAGCGGGACAGATACGCAGTATTTT	CSASGLASGTDTQYF
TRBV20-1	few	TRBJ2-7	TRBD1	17	TGCAGTGCTAGAGCAATTACCGGGACAGGATCTACCTACGAGCAGTACTTC	CSARAITGTGSTYEQYF
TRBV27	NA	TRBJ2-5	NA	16	TGTGCCAGCACTAAATTTGCAGGGACGGGGAGGGAGACCCAGTACTTC	CASTKFAGTGRETQYF
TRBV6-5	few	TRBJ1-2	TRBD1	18	TGTGCCAGCAGTTACATAGGGACAGGGAGATTGTTCTCTGGTGGCTACACCTTC	CASSYIGTGRLFSGGYTF
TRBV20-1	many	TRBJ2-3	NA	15	TGCAGTGCTGATTACTCGAGGCAGGGAAAAGATACGCAGTATTTT	CSADYSRQGKDTQYF
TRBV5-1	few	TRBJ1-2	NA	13	TGCGCCAGCAGCCCTCCTAATAACTATGGCTACACCTTC	CASSPPNNYGYTF
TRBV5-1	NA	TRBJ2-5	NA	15	TGCGCCAGCAGCTTGCTGGAGGACACACAGGAGACCCAGTACTTC	CASSLLEDTQETQYF
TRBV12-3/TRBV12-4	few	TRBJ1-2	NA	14	TGTGCCAGCAGTCCGCAGTGGTTTGAGGATGGCTACACCTTC	CASSPQWFEDGYTF
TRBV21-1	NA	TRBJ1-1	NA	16	TGTGCCAGCAGCAAAGGGGGACAGGCTGAGAACACTGAAGCTTTCTTT	CASSKGGQAENTEAFF
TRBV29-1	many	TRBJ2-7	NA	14	TGCAGCGTTGCACAGGGCTGGCTGGAGTGGGAGCAGTACTTC	CSVAQGWLEWEQYF
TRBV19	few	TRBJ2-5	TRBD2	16	TGTGCCAGTAGACGGGGAGCGGGAGGGCCCTCAGAGACCCAGTACTTC	CASRRGAGGPSETQYF
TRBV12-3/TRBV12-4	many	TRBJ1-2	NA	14	TGTGCCAGCAGGGCCCGGGCGTATAACTATGGCTACACCTTC	CASRARAYNYGYTF
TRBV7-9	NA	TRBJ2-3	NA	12	TGTGCCAGCAGGGTTAGCAACCTTACGCAGTATTTT	CASRVSNLTQYF
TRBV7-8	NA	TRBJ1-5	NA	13	TGTGCCAGCAGCTGGGGGATTATTCAGCCCCAGCATTTT	CASSWGIIQPQHF
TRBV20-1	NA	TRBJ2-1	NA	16	TGCAGTGCTGAGGGCGGGACAGCGGCCTCCTACAATGAGCAGTTCTTC	CSAEGGTAASYNEQFF
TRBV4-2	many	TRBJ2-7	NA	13	TGTGCCAGCAGCCACAGGTTTTCCTACGAGCAGTACTTC	CASSHRFSYEQYF
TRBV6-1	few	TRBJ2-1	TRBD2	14	TGTGCCACCAGACTAGCGGGAGGGCAGGGTGAGCAGTTCTTC	CATRLAGGQGEQFF
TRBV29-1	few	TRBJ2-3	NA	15	TGCAGCGGAAGAGGGACGGCAACTAGCACAGATACGCAGTATTTT	CSGRGTATSTDTQYF
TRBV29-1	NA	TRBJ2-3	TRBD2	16	TGCAGCGTTGAGATTTGGGCTAGCGGGAGGGCCGGTACGCAGTATTTT	CSVEIWASGRAGTQYF
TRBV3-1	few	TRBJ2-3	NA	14	TGTGCCAGCAGCCCCCCACGTTACACAGATACGCAGTATTTT	CASSPPRYTDTQYF
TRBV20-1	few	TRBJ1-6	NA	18	TGCAGTGCTAGAGATCGAGGTCGCGAGGGGGCCTATAATTCACCCCTCCACTTT	CSARDRGREGAYNSPLHF
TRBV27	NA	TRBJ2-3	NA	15	TGTGCCAGCACACCCGGAGGGGCCTACACAGATACGCAGTATTTT	CASTPGGAYTDTQYF
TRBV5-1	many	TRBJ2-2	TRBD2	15	TGCGCCAGCACCCCACGGGGGGTGATCACCGGGGAGCTGTTTTTT	CASTPRGVITGELFF
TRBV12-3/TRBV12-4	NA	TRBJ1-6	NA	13	TGTGCCAGCAGTCCCGGCCATAATTCACCCCTCCACTTT	CASSPGHNSPLHF
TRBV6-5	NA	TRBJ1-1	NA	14	TGTGCCAGCAGTTACCAGGACGGGAACACTGAAGCTTTCTTT	CASSYQDGNTEAFF